This TCR beta chain was captured in a study of blood T cell repertoires in COVID-19. The germline gives CDR1 LNHDA, CDR2 SQIVND (reference sequence). Trimming took off 9 bases at V and 4 bases at J, with 16 bases between the two ends. There are 14 residues in the CDR3. The assay was immunoSEQ multiplex PCR, and TCRdb's table has in-frame clones only and misses some. The sample holds 150,000 or so clones, about 85% seen once. The chain combines TRBV19 with TRBJ1-5, with D possibly TRBD1 on 5 matching bases. Sequencing was done on a sample of peripheral blood. The source of this sequence is a woman aged 70-85 years with COVID-19, enrolled during active disease. CDR3: CASKSGGGNQPQHF. CDR3 bases: TGTGCCAGCAAGTCCGGGGGAGGGAATCAGCCCCAGCATTTT.